This TCR beta chain was found in a study of T cell repertoires in cytomegalovirus infection. As for the study in general: Carrying CMV and the relevant HLA type showed in public TCR beta signatures.

Findings of the study overall: Of the TCR beta families, the public ones yielded a cumulative frequency that identified carriers of CMV plus the relevant HLA. The response measured ex vivo was dominated by TCR beta clonotypes (HLA-C-restricted and CMV-specific).

TCRdb reprocessed the reads via MiXCR and lists one record per CDR3 protein. The repertoire includes roughly 500,000 distinct CDR3 sequences, around 30% of them detected once, and 15% to 20% sits in the top ten. CDR3 length: 13 amino acids. Germline assignment: CDR1 SGHAT and CDR2 FQNNGV. The V gene lost 4 bases and the J gene lost 6 bases, with 11 bases spanning the gap. This clonotype came up a few times. Antigen: not known. The sequences come from cultured PBMCs, collected from culture after CMV antigen stimulation. The receptor's source is a human donor in good health (CMV status not recorded). Some clones in this sample may be carry-over from other donors' samples. This chain links TRBV11-2 with TRBJ2-3; D ambiguous. CDR3 sequence: CASSYGSGDTQYF. DNA of the CDR3: TGTGCCAGCAGCTATGGCAGTGGGGATACGCAGTATTTT.